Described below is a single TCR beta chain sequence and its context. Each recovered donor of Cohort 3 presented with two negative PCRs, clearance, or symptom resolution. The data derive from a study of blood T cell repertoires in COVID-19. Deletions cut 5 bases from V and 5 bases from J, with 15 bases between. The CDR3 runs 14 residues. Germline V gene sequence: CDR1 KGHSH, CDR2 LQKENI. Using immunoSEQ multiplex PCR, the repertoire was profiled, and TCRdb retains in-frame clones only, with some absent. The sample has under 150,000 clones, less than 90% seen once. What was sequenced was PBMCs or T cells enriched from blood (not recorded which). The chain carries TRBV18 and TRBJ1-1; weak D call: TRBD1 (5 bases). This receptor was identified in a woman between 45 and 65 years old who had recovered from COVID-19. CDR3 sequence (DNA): TGTGCCAGCTCATTAGGACACGCGGAAACTGAAGCTTTCTTT. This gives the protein CASSLGHAETEAFF.